The 28 T cell receptor beta chains reported below all come from one sample, sequenced in a study of cytomegalovirus exposure and HLA in healthy donors. Vbeta (60) and Jbeta (13) primers were used in the PCR. The data were produced by immunoSEQ multiplex PCR, yet TCRdb's version contains in-frame clones alone and is incomplete. The table shows about 140,000 clones, with roughly 84% occurring only once. Sequenced: PBMCs. These receptors originate from a boy between 2 and 15 years old in good health and CMV-seronegative.

The chain recombines TRBV13 with TRBJ2-3, with 10 nucleotides matching TRBD2. The CDR3 is 15 amino acids. Germline values: CDR1 PRHDT, CDR2 FYEKMQ (reference sequence). After removal of 4 bases from V and 4 bases from J, the junction contained 5 bases not matched to a gene. This CDR3 is CASSSSGSGADTQYF. The CDR3 coding sequence is TGTGCCAGCAGCTCTAGCGGGAGTGGCGCAGATACGCAGTATTTT.

This chain joins TRBV7-3 and TRBJ1-1; 7 bases align to TRBD1. Looked up from germline, CDR1 is SGHTA and CDR2 is FQGTGA. V shed 5 bases, J shed 3 bases, and the junction held 3 bases outside the gene matches. CDR3 length equals 13 residues. The CDR3 sequence: CASSNDRDTEAFF. Here the CDR3 DNA reads TGTGCCAGCAGCAATGACAGGGACACTGAAGCTTTCTTT.

The chain is built from TRBV2 and TRBJ2-5; 16 bases line up with TRBD2. Germline V gene sequence: CDR1 SNHLY, CDR2 FYNNEI. The CDR3 spans 18 residues. V was pared by 7 bases and J by 7 bases, with 15 bases of the junction left unmatched. The CDR3: CASTAGTSGGDIRGTQYF. The CDR3, as DNA: TGTGCCAGCACTGCCGGGACTAGCGGGGGGGACATAAGAGGGACCCAGTACTTC.

This clone was observed a handful of times. The chain couples TRBV5-1 to TRBJ1-2, with 8 bases aligning to TRBD1. This CDR3 contains 13 residues. Trimming at V came to 4 bases and at J to 3 bases, leaving 2 bases not matched to a gene. From germline, CDR1 is SGHRS and CDR2 YFSETQ. The DNA for the CDR3 is TGCGCCAGCAGCATGGACAGGGACTATGGCTACACCTTC. This codes for CASSMDRDYGYTF.

J is TRBJ2-7 and V is TRBV6-6; tentative D call: TRBD1 (6 bases). The V gene lost 0 bases and the J gene lost 3 bases, with 9 bases spanning the gap. The CDR3 runs to 14 residues. CDR1 is MNHNY and CDR2 is SVGAGI in the germline V gene (reference sequence). The CDR3 loop reads CASSYSRTVYEQYF. CDR3 sequence (DNA): TGTGCCAGCAGTTACTCGAGGACAGTCTACGAGCAGTACTTC.

The gene calls are TRBV28 and TRBJ1-2, with no clear D. Germline CDR1 and CDR2: MDHEN and SYDVKM. This CDR3 contains 14 residues. V lost 8 bases to trimming and J lost 7 bases, with 20 bases between them. CDR3 sequence (DNA): TGTGCCAGCCGGCTTGGGCGTTTCGCAGGTGGCTACACCTTC. It translates to CASRLGRFAGGYTF.

V usage is TRBV27 and J usage is TRBJ2-7; TRBD1 matches at 7 bases. The junction had 14 bases not matched to a gene; V was cut back by 4 bases and J by 5 bases. CDR1 and CDR2 from the germline V gene are MNHEY and SMNVEV (reference sequence). This CDR3 region has 16 residues. The CDR3 sequence: CASSSQLGGAWNEQYF. CDR3 bases: TGTGCCAGCAGTTCACAACTAGGGGGCGCGTGGAACGAGCAGTACTTC.

Comments on this clone: The junction and the germline gene differ at one end; a read error may be behind it. The gene calls are TRBV28 and TRBJ1-5; 9 bases align to TRBD1. From germline, CDR1 is MDHEN and CDR2 SYDVKM. The CDR3 has 14 residues. The CDR3 DNA follows: TGTGCCAGCAGTACAGGGGGCGCGGGACAGCTCCAGCATTTT. It encodes CASSTGGAGQLQHF.

The rearrangement joins TRBV19 to TRBJ1-1, with 7 nucleotides matching TRBD1. CDR3 size: 16 residues. Germline CDR1 is LNHDA and CDR2 is SQIVND (reference sequence). The ends lost 6 bases at V and 1 base at J; junction bases unmatched: 11. This chain's CDR3 is CASSPDRTLRNTEAFF. In DNA, the CDR3 is TGTGCCAGTAGCCCGGACAGGACACTTCGGAACACTGAAGCTTTCTTT.

The chain has TRBV7-2 and TRBJ2-1, with D tentatively TRBD2 (5 bases). Trimming took off 0 bases at V and 6 bases at J, with 6 bases between the two ends. From germline, CDR1 is SGHTA and CDR2 FQGNSA. The CDR3 is 13 residues long. CDR3 nucleotides: TGTGCCAGCAGCTTAGCAGGGAGCAATGAGCAGTTCTTC. Encoded protein: CASSLAGSNEQFF.

J is TRBJ2-7 and V is TRBV5-4; 8 nucleotides line up with TRBD2. The CDR3 spans 15 residues. V shed 4 bases and J 0 bases; nucleotides not matched to a gene: 6. CDR1 and CDR2 from the germline V gene are SGHNT and YYREEE (reference sequence). CDR3 DNA: TGTGCCAGCAGCCCGACTAGCGAGCGCTCCTACGAGCAGTACTTC. It is translated as CASSPTSERSYEQYF. Supplemented by reference TRBV5-4 and TRBJ2-7, the full variable domain reads ETGVTQSPTHLIKTRGQQVTLRCSSQSGHNTVSWYQQALGQGPQFIFQYYREEENGRGNFPPRFSGLQFPNYSSELNVNALELDDSALYLCASSPTSERSYEQYFGPGTRLTVT.

This chain links TRBV11-2 with TRBJ2-3; 11 positions agree with TRBD1. This CDR3 is built from 14 residues. In germline, CDR1 is SGHAT, CDR2 FQNNGV. After removal of 3 bases from V and 6 bases from J, the junction contained 2 bases not matched to a gene. The CDR3 loop reads CASSFGQGADTQYF. For the CDR3, the DNA is TGTGCCAGCAGCTTCGGACAGGGGGCGGATACGCAGTATTTT.

As DNA, the CDR3 is TGTGCCAGCAGCGCCCGGACAGGTCCCCCAAACACCGGGGAGCTGTTTTTT. Translated: CASSARTGPPNTGELFF. J is TRBJ2-2 and V is TRBV9; 7 bases map to TRBD1. Germline CDR1 SGDLS, CDR2 YYNGEE. V lost 3 bases, J lost 2 bases, and 10 bases stayed unmatched. The CDR3 has 17 amino acids.

The V gene is TRBV10-3, the J gene TRBJ1-1; D is unclear. The CDR3 sequence is 15 residues long. Trimming removed 0 bases at V and 3 bases at J, with 11 bases between. Germline V gene lookup returns CDR1 ENHRY and CDR2 SYGVKD. Here the CDR3 DNA reads TGTGCCATCAGTGAGTCGAGAATTTCGGACACTGAAGCTTTCTTT. Amino acids: CAISESRISDTEAFF.

This clone showed up just a few times. This chain joins TRBV2 and TRBJ1-2; the match to TRBD1 covers 7 bases. This CDR3 contains 14 residues. Germline CDR1 SNHLY, CDR2 FYNNEI. J was trimmed by 2 bases and V by 5 bases; bases with no gene match: 5. This chain's CDR3 is CASSRDRENYGYTF. DNA of the CDR3: TGTGCCAGCAGTAGAGACAGGGAGAACTATGGCTACACCTTC.

In nucleotides, the CDR3 is TGTGCCAGCAGCTTATCCCCAGGGGTACCCAATGAGCAGTTCTTC. Its translation: CASSLSPGVPNEQFF. This rearrangement joins TRBV7-2 to TRBJ2-1, with D maybe TRBD1 (6 bases). Trimming left V 2 bases short and J 6 bases short, with 14 bases between. CDR1 and CDR2 from the germline V gene are SGHTA and FQGNSA. The CDR3 spans 15 residues. The variable domain in full, completed from reference TRBV7-2 and TRBJ2-1, reads GAGVSQSPSNKVTEKGKDVELRCDPISGHTALYWYRQSLGQGLEFLIYFQGNSAPDKSGLPSDRFSAERTGGSVSTLTIQRTQQEDSAVYLCASSLSPGVPNEQFFGPGTRLTVL.

This chain links TRBV25-1 with TRBJ2-2; TRBD1 might be the D (7 bases). The V gene's germline CDR1 is MGHDK and CDR2 SYGVNS. Trimming shortened V by 3 bases and J by 1 base, and 12 bases separated the two germline ends. CDR3 length: 16 amino acids. The CDR3 coding sequence is TGTGCCAGCAGTGAGGGGAGGACAGGGAACACCGGGGAGCTGTTTTTT. Encoded protein: CASSEGRTGNTGELFF.

This clone was detected only once. V usage is TRBV5-1 and J usage is TRBJ1-6; D not certain. CDR1 and CDR2 (germline): SGHRS, YFSETQ. The CDR3 loop spans 13 amino acids. V dropped 0 bases and J dropped 9 bases, with 7 bases sitting between them. The CDR3 nucleotides read TGCGCCAGCAGCTTGGGCTCAGGTTCACCCCTCCACTTT. This gives the protein CASSLGSGSPLHF.

V and J are TRBV28 and TRBJ1-4; D is perhaps TRBD1 (5 bases). Germline CDR1 and CDR2: MDHEN and SYDVKM. The CDR3 is made up of 21 amino acids. Trimming left V 4 bases short and J 7 bases short, with 34 bases between. CDR3 coding DNA: TGTGCCAGCAGTTACCCCCCGCTGTTCAGCAGGGCTAGGGGAAGTGGTGAAAAACTGTTTTTT. It is translated as CASSYPPLFSRARGSGEKLFF.

The CDR3 DNA follows: TGTGCCAGCAGCGACAAGTCATGGGGCGCTGGGGCCAACGTCCTGACTTTC. It encodes CASSDKSWGAGANVLTF. This chain connects TRBV11-3 to TRBJ2-6, with D tentatively TRBD1 (5 bases). The CDR3 runs 17 residues. Per germline, CDR1 SGHNT and CDR2 YENEEA. V gave up 5 bases and J gave up 2 bases, with 16 bases separating them.

The chain couples TRBV28 to TRBJ2-1; TRBD2 matches at 11 bases. Germline CDR1 and CDR2: MDHEN and SYDVKM. CDR3 length: 16 residues. Trimming at V came to 5 bases and at J to 2 bases, leaving 5 bases not matched to a gene. The CDR3 loop reads CASSPLAGGPYNEQFF. The DNA of the CDR3 is TGTGCCAGCAGTCCTTTAGCGGGAGGGCCCTACAATGAGCAGTTCTTC.

CDR3 residues: CASSSQGLTYEQYF. As DNA, the CDR3 is TGCGCCAGCAGCTCCCAGGGCCTTACCTACGAGCAGTACTTC. This sequence joins TRBV5-1 and TRBJ2-7; TRBD1 might be the D (5 bases). The CDR3 spans 14 residues. Per germline, CDR1 SGHRS and CDR2 YFSETQ. Deletions cut 3 bases from V and 2 bases from J, with 12 bases between.

The chain links TRBV7-8 to TRBJ2-2; TRBD1 is a possible D gene (5 bases). Germline V gives CDR1 SGHVS, CDR2 FQNEAQ. The germline V and J ends were trimmed by 5 bases and 5 bases, with 18 bases remaining between them. The CDR3 length is 16 residues. CDR3 sequence: CASSHLDSYETGELFF. CDR3 in DNA: TGTGCCAGCAGCCACCTAGACAGCTACGAAACCGGGGAGCTGTTTTTT.

The chain carries TRBV5-8 and TRBJ2-7; TRBD1 agrees at 7 bases. Looked up from germline, CDR1 is SGHTS and CDR2 is YDEGEE. V was clipped by 5 bases and J by 4 bases; unmatched bases: 6. The CDR3 is 13 amino acids. The CDR3 coding sequence is TGTGCCAGCAGAAAGACAGGGAGTTACGAGCAGTACTTC. It yields the protein CASRKTGSYEQYF.

This chain connects TRBV6-1 to TRBJ1-3; D not resolved. The CDR3 has 15 residues. The germline V and J ends were trimmed by 0 bases and 2 bases, with 8 bases remaining between them. Germline V gene data show CDR1 as MNHNS and CDR2 as SASEGT. The CDR3 DNA reads as TGTGCCAGCAGTGAAGCTCTAAACCCTGGAAACACCATATATTTT. Amino acid sequence: CASSEALNPGNTIYF.

The table lists this clone with a few counts. V is TRBV5-4 and J is TRBJ2-1; 9 bases are a match to TRBD2. The CDR3 runs 19 residues. CDR1 is SGHNT, CDR2 YYREEE, per germline (reference sequence). J gave up 9 bases and V 3 bases, and 22 bases lay outside the gene matches. The CDR3 DNA sequence: TGTGCCAGCAGCTCGATCCATCGCTCAGCGGGAGGAGTATCGGGTGAGCAGTTCTTC. Translating gives CASSSIHRSAGGVSGEQFF.

The chain recombines TRBV25-1 with TRBJ2-1, with 8 bases lining up with TRBD2. The CDR3 runs 15 residues. Germline loops: CDR1 MGHDK, CDR2 SYGVNS. The V and J ends lost 5 bases and 2 bases, in that order; junction bases with no gene match: 5. In nucleotides, the CDR3 is TGTGCCAGCAGTCAAACTAGCGGAACCTACAATGAGCAGTTCTTC. Its protein product is CASSQTSGTYNEQFF.

This rearrangement joins TRBV10-2 to TRBJ2-2; D perhaps matches TRBD1 (7 bases). CDR1 and CDR2 from the germline V gene are WSHSY and SAAADI. The CDR3 consists of 14 residues. V dropped 7 bases and J dropped 3 bases, with 12 bases sitting between them. The CDR3 DNA follows: TGCGCCAGCATTGGCAGGGGGGACACCGGGGAGCTGTTTTTT. Amino acid sequence: CASIGRGDTGELFF.